The clone carrying this T cell receptor (beta chain) was found a few times. The target antigen is unknown. The data were taken from a study of chemoradiotherapy in HPV16-positive cancers. Overall study findings and caveats: During treatment, candidate HPV-specific clones and E7-related motifs expanded in tumor.

Data came from immunoSEQ multiplex PCR; TCRdb stores just in-frame clones and leaves some out. In the table there are about 68,000 clones, 88% of which are singletons. The source material was blood, sampled from a patient who underwent chemoradiotherapy. This TCR was sampled from a human donor with HPV-associated anogenital cancer.

CDR3 amino acids: CASSPWFNQPQHF. The CDR3 nucleotides read TGTGCCAGCTCACCTTGGTTTAATCAGCCCCAGCATTTT. The rearrangement joins TRBV18 to TRBJ1-5; no definite D call. V lost 3 bases and J 4 bases, leaving 7 bases between the germline ends. The CDR3 loop spans 13 amino acids. The germline V gene has CDR1 KGHSH and CDR2 LQKENI. Together with reference TRBV18 and TRBJ1-5, the CDR3 gives the full variable domain: NAGVMQNPRHLVRRRGQEARLRCSPMKGHSHVYWYRQLPEEGLKFMVYLQKENIIDESGMPKERFSAEFPKEGPSILRIQQVVRGDSAAYFCASSPWFNQPQHFGDGTRLSIL.